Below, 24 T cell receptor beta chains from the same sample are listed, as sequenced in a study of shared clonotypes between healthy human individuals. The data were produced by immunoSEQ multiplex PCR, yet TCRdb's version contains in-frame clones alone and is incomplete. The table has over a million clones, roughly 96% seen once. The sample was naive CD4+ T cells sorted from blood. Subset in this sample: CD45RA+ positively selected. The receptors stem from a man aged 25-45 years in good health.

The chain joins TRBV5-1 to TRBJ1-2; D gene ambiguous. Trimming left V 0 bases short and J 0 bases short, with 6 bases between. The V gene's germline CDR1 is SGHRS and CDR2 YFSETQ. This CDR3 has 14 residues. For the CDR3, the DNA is TGCGCCAGCAGCTTGGCTGTAACTAACTATGGCTACACCTTC. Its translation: CASSLAVTNYGYTF.

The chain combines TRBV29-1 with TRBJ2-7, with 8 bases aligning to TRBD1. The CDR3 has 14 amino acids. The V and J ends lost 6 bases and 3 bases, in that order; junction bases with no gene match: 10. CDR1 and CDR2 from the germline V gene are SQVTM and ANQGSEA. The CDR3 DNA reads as TGCAGCGTAGGTGGGAGGACAGGGATCTACGAGCAGTACTTC. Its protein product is CSVGGRTGIYEQYF.

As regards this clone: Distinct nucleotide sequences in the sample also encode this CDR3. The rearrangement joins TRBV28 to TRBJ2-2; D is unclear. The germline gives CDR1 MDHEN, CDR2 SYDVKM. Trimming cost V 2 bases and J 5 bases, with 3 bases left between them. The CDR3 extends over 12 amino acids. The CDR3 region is CASSLRTGELFF. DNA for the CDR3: TGTGCCAGCAGTTTACGAACCGGGGAGCTGTTTTTT.

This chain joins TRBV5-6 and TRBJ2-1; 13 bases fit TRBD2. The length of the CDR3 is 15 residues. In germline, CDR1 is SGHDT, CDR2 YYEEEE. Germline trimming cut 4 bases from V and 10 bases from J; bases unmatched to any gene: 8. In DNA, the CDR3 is TGTGCCAGCAGCGGAGGACTAGCGGGAGTTGGGGAGCAGTTCTTC. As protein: CASSGGLAGVGEQFF.

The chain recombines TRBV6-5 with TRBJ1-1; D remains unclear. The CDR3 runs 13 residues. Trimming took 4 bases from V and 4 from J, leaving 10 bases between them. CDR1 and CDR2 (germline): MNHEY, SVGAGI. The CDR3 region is CASSFLGVTEAFF. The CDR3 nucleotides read TGTGCCAGCAGTTTTCTAGGAGTCACTGAAGCTTTCTTT.

The CDR3 coding sequence is TGTGCCAGCAGTTTATTGTCGGTGAACACTGAAGCTTTCTTT. This codes for CASSLLSVNTEAFF. The chain couples TRBV27 to TRBJ1-1, with D hard to call. Germline loops: CDR1 MNHEY, CDR2 SMNVEV (reference sequence). The CDR3 loop spans 14 amino acids. Trimming removed 1 base from V and 0 bases from J, with 6 bases in between.

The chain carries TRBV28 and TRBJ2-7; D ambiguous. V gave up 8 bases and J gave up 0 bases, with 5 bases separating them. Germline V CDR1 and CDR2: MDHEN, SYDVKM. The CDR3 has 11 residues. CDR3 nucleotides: TGTGCCAGCCACGCCTCCTACGAGCAGTACTTC. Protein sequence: CASHASYEQYF. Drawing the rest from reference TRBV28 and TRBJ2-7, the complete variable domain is DVKVTQSSRYLVKRTGEKVFLECVQDMDHENMFWYRQDPGLGLRLIYFSYDVKMKEKGDIPEGYSVSREKKERFSLILESASTNQTSMYLCASHASYEQYFGPGTRLTVT.

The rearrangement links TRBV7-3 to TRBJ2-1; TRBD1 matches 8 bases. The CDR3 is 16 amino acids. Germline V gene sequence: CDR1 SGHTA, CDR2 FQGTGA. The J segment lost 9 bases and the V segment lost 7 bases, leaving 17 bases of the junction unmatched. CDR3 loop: CASTPSGQGAPSEQFF. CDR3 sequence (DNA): TGTGCCAGCACCCCTAGTGGCCAGGGGGCGCCTAGTGAGCAGTTCTTC.

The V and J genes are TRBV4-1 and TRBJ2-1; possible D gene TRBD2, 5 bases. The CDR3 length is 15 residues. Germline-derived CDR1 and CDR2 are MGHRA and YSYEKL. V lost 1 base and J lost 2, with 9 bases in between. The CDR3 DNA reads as TGCGCCAGCAGCCAAGTATGGACTGCCTACAATGAGCAGTTCTTC. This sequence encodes CASSQVWTAYNEQFF.

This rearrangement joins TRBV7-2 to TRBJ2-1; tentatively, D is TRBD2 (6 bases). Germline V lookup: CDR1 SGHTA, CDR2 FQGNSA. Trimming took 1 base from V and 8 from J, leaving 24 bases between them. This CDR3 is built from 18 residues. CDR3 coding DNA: TGTGCCAGCAGCTTAGTTGTACTAGCAAGTTCGTTCGCTTATGAGCAGTTCTTC. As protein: CASSLVVLASSFAYEQFF. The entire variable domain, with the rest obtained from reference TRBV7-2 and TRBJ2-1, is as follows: GAGVSQSPSNKVTEKGKDVELRCDPISGHTALYWYRQSLGQGLEFLIYFQGNSAPDKSGLPSDRFSAERTGGSVSTLTIQRTQQEDSAVYLCASSLVVLASSFAYEQFFGPGTRLTVL.

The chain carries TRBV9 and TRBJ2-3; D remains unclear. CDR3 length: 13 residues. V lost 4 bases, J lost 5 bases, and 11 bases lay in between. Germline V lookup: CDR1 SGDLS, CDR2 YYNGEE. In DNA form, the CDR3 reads TGTGCCAGCAGCCCCTCCCGACTAGATACGCAGTATTTT. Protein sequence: CASSPSRLDTQYF.

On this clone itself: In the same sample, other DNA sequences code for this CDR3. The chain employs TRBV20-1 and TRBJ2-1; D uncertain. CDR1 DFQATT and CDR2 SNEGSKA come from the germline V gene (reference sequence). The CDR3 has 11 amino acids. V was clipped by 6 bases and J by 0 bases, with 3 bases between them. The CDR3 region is CSAGSYNEQFF. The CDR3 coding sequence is TGCAGTGCCGGCTCCTACAATGAGCAGTTCTTC.

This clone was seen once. The CDR3 DNA reads TGCGCCAGCAGCTCGCCTAGCGGCCTCTCCTACAATGAGCAGTTCTTC. Its protein product is CASSSPSGLSYNEQFF. The chain employs TRBV5-1 and TRBJ2-1, with TRBD2 identical over 7 bases. The CDR3 runs to 16 residues. J lost 0 bases, V lost 3 bases, and 6 bases had no gene match. Germline loops: CDR1 SGHRS, CDR2 YFSETQ.

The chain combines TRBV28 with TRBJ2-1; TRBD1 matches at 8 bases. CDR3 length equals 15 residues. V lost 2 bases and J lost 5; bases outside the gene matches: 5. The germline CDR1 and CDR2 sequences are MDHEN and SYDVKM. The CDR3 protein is CASSLVGQANNEQFF. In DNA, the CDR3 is TGTGCCAGCAGTTTAGTGGGACAGGCTAACAATGAGCAGTTCTTC.

In DNA form, the CDR3 reads TGTGCCTGGAGTATTAGCGGGGCGTCGGAGCAGTTCTTC. Encoded protein: CAWSISGASEQFF. This chain connects TRBV30 to TRBJ2-1; 8 bases are a match to TRBD2. The V segment lost 2 bases and the J segment 10 bases; nucleotides outside the gene matches: 7. Germline values: CDR1 GTSNPN, CDR2 SVGIG (reference sequence). This CDR3 has 13 residues.

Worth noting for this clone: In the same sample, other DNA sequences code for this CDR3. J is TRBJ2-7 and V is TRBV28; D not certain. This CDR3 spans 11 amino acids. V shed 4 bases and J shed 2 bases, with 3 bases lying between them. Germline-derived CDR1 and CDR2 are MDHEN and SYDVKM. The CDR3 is CASSSPYEQYF. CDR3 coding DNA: TGTGCCAGCAGTTCACCCTACGAGCAGTACTTC.

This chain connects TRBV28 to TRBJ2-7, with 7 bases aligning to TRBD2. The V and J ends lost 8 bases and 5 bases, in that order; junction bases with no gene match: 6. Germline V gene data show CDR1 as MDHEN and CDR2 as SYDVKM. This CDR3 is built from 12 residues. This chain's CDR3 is CASSGGWDEQYF. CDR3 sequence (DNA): TGTGCCAGCTCGGGGGGTTGGGACGAGCAGTACTTC. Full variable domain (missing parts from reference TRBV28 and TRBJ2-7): DVKVTQSSRYLVKRTGEKVFLECVQDMDHENMFWYRQDPGLGLRLIYFSYDVKMKEKGDIPEGYSVSREKKERFSLILESASTNQTSMYLCASSGGWDEQYFGPGTRLTVT.

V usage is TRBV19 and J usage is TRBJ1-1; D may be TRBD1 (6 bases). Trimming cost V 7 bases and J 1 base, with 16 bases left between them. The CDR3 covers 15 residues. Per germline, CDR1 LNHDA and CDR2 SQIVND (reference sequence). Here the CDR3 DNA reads TGTGCCAGTACCCCTCTAGGGGGAACGAACACTGAAGCTTTCTTT. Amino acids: CASTPLGGTNTEAFF.

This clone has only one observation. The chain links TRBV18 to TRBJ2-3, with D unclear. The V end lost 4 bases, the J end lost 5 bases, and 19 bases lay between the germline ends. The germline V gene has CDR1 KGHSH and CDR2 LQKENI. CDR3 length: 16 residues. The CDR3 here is CASSRSGRPGGDTQYF. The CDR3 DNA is TGTGCCAGCTCACGATCCGGGCGCCCGGGCGGAGATACGCAGTATTTT. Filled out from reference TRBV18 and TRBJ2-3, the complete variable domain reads NAGVMQNPRHLVRRRGQEARLRCSPMKGHSHVYWYRQLPEEGLKFMVYLQKENIIDESGMPKERFSAEFPKEGPSILRIQQVVRGDSAAYFCASSRSGRPGGDTQYFGPGTRLTVL.

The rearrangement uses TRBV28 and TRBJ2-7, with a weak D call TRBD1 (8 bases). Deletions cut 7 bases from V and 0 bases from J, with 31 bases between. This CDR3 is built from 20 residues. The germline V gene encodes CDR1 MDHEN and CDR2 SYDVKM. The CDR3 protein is CASTGQGGSSGSFSSYEQYF. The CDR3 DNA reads TGTGCCAGCACAGGACAGGGAGGGTCTAGCGGCAGCTTTAGCTCCTACGAGCAGTACTTC.

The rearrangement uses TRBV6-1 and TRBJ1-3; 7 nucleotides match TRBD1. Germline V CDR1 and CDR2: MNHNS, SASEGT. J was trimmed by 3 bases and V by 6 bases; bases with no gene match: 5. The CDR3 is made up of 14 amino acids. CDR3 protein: CASSEQGGGNTIYF. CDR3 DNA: TGTGCCAGCAGCGAGCAGGGGGGTGGAAACACCATATATTTT.

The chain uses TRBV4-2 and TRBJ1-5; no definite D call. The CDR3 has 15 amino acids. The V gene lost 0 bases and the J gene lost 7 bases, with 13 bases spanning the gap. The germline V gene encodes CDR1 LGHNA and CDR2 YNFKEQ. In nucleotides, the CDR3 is TGTGCCAGCAGCCAAGATGCGGAGGGAGTGCAGCCCCAGCATTTT. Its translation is CASSQDAEGVQPQHF.

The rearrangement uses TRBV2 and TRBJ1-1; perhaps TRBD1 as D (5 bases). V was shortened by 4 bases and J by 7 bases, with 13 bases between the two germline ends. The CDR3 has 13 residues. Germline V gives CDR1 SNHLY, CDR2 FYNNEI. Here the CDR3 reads CASSGEADIEAFF. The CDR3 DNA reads TGTGCCAGCAGTGGAGAGGCGGACATTGAAGCTTTCTTT.

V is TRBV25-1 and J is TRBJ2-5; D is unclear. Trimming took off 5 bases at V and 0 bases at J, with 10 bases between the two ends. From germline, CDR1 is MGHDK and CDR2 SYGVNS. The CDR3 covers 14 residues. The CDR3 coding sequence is TGTGCCAGCAGTCCAATGCAGAACCAAGAGACCCAGTACTTC. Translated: CASSPMQNQETQYF.